This is a list of T cell receptor beta chains from one sample in a study of blood T cell repertoires in COVID-19. Profiling relied on immunoSEQ multiplex PCR, and the TCRdb table lists in-frame clones only, not all of them. The table lists a few hundred thousand clones, around 80% of them singletons. Specimen: peripheral blood. These TCRs come from a young woman with acute or convalescent COVID-19. The CDR3 runs from the conserved cysteine through the conserved F or W. The D gene is left open where the match is weak. Rows give clone size only sometimes, using once, few, many, or a class for an expanded clone.

j_call,v_call,d_call,clone_size,cdr3_aa,cdr3_nt
TRBJ1-2,TRBV7-2,NA,NA,CASSLDWEYGYTF,TGTGCCAGCAGCTTAGATTGGGAGTATGGCTACACCTTC
TRBJ2-7,TRBV7-2,NA,NA,CASSSGLRSYEQYF,TGTGCCAGCAGCTCAGGGCTCAGGTCCTACGAGCAGTACTTC
TRBJ2-3,TRBV11-2,NA,NA,CASSPLEGVTDTQYF,TGTGCCAGCAGCCCCCTCGAGGGAGTAACAGATACGCAGTATTTT
TRBJ2-7,TRBV5-5,NA,NA,CASSFGLATSEQYF,TGTGCCAGCAGCTTTGGCCTAGCGACAAGCGAGCAGTACTTC
TRBJ1-5,TRBV30,NA,few,CAWSVLRGGNQPQHF,TGTGCCTGGAGTGTACTCAGGGGTGGCAATCAGCCCCAGCATTTT
TRBJ1-5,TRBV19,NA,few,CASSPRDISNQPQHF,TGTGCCAGTAGTCCGAGGGACATCAGCAATCAGCCCCAGCATTTT
TRBJ2-6,TRBV7-8,TRBD1,NA,CASSDRTGGSSGANVLTF,TGTGCCAGCAGCGATAGGACAGGGGGATCCTCTGGGGCCAACGTCCTGACTTTC
TRBJ2-7,TRBV28,NA,NA,CASTLAYEQYF,TGTGCCAGCACCCTCGCCTACGAGCAGTACTTC
TRBJ2-7,TRBV28,NA,NA,CASSRDSLIYEQYF,TGTGCCAGCAGCCGGGACTCTCTGATCTACGAGCAGTACTTC
TRBJ2-1,TRBV6-5,TRBD2,NA,CASSWGSGGSNEQFF,TGTGCCAGCAGTTGGGGGAGCGGGGGGTCCAATGAGCAGTTCTTC
TRBJ2-1,TRBV2,TRBD2,NA,CASSEFWVPSGTVEQFF,TGTGCCAGCAGTGAGTTCTGGGTCCCTAGCGGGACGGTTGAGCAGTTCTTC
TRBJ2-3,TRBV28,NA,NA,CASRPPRGDTQYF,TGTGCCAGCAGACCCCCACGAGGGGATACGCAGTATTTT
TRBJ1-4,TRBV7-7,TRBD1,NA,CASSLGTDLDHDEKLFF,TGTGCTAGCAGCTTAGGGACAGATCTAGACCATGATGAAAAACTGTTTTTT
TRBJ1-6,TRBV28,NA,NA,CASSLHSGLVSPLHF,TGTGCCAGCAGTTTGCATTCGGGTCTTGTATCACCCCTCCACTTT
TRBJ1-1,TRBV11-1,NA,NA,CASSLTLDWEGTEAFF,TGTGCCAGCAGCTTAACCCTCGACTGGGAGGGCACTGAAGCTTTCTTT
TRBJ1-5,TRBV2,TRBD1,NA,CASILDRAGNQPQHF,TGTGCCAGCATATTAGACAGGGCCGGTAATCAGCCCCAGCATTTT
TRBJ2-2,TRBV6-5,NA,NA,CASTFRNTGELFF,TGTGCCAGCACCTTCAGGAACACCGGGGAGCTGTTTTTT
TRBJ2-1,TRBV5-1,NA,NA,CASSLQGNEQFF,TGCGCCAGCAGCTTACAGGGCAATGAGCAGTTCTTC
TRBJ2-7,TRBV27,TRBD2,NA,CASSLTWTSGWDNEQYF,TGTGCCAGCAGTTTGACCTGGACTAGCGGGTGGGACAACGAGCAGTACTTC
TRBJ2-3,TRBV6-5,TRBD2,NA,CASSNRLAGADTQYF,TGTGCCAGCAGTAATCGTCTAGCGGGAGCAGATACGCAGTATTTT
TRBJ1-2,TRBV5-4,TRBD1,NA,CASSLYWDSVYGYTF,TGTGCCAGCAGCTTGTATTGGGACAGCGTCTATGGCTACACCTTC
TRBJ2-1,TRBV28,TRBD2,NA,CASSFLAGGANEQFF,TGTGCCAGCAGTTTTCTAGCGGGAGGGGCTAATGAGCAGTTCTTC
TRBJ1-1,TRBV6-6,TRBD1,NA,CASRGQGGMNTEAFF,TGTGCCAGCAGGGGACAGGGGGGAATGAACACTGAAGCTTTCTTT
TRBJ1-5,TRBV6-5,NA,NA,CASGPGMGNQPQHF,TGTGCCAGCGGCCCCGGGATGGGCAATCAGCCCCAGCATTTT
TRBJ2-3,TRBV2,TRBD2,NA,CASRAGAGPDTQYF,TGTGCCAGCAGGGCGGGAGCGGGCCCAGATACGCAGTATTTT
TRBJ1-2,TRBV5-4,TRBD1,many,CASSLGGRQGAQGYGYTF,TGTGCCAGCAGCTTAGGAGGGAGACAGGGGGCGCAGGGCTATGGCTACACCTTC
TRBJ2-7,TRBV28,NA,NA,CASSCAERNCYEQYF,TGTGCCAGCAGTTGCGCCGAGCGGAACTGCTACGAGCAGTACTTC
TRBJ2-1,TRBV19,TRBD2,NA,CASSIGGGLAGVGEQFF,TGTGCCAGTAGTATAGGAGGGGGACTAGCGGGAGTGGGTGAGCAGTTCTTC
TRBJ2-6,TRBV11-2,NA,NA,CASSSKKQGSDFGANVLTF,TGTGCCAGCAGCTCCAAGAAACAGGGATCTGACTTTGGGGCCAACGTCCTGACTTTC
TRBJ2-1,TRBV10-1,NA,NA,CASSELGVWNEQFF,TGCGCCAGCAGTGAGCTCGGGGTGTGGAATGAGCAGTTCTTC
TRBJ2-2,TRBV6-4,TRBD1,few,CASSEQGATGELFF,TGTGCCAGCAGTGAGCAGGGGGCGACGGGGGAGCTGTTTTTT
TRBJ1-1,TRBV28,NA,NA,CASSQPSVNTEAFF,TGTGCCAGCAGTCAACCCTCGGTGAACACTGAAGCTTTCTTT
TRBJ2-1,TRBV4-3,NA,NA,CASSPSDTYNEQFF,TGCGCCAGCAGCCCTTCGGACACCTACAATGAGCAGTTCTTC
TRBJ2-5,TRBV30,NA,NA,CAWTGVQETQYF,TGTGCCTGGACAGGGGTTCAAGAGACCCAGTACTTC
TRBJ2-5,TRBV5-5,NA,NA,CARSLGGQGAWETQYF,TGTGCCCGCAGCCTGGGGGGGCAGGGGGCTTGGGAGACCCAGTACTTC
TRBJ1-3,TRBV7-2,NA,NA,CASSFQGVPGNTIYF,TGTGCCAGCAGCTTCCAGGGTGTACCGGGAAACACCATATATTTT
TRBJ2-5,TRBV14,NA,NA,CASSQGLWTEQETQYF,TGTGCCAGCAGCCAAGGACTCTGGACAGAACAAGAGACCCAGTACTTC
TRBJ2-7,TRBV27,TRBD1,NA,CASSRRPGQGYEQYF,TGTGCCAGCAGTAGACGGCCGGGACAGGGGTACGAGCAGTACTTC
TRBJ2-4,TRBV28,NA,NA,CASSSGKAKNIQYF,TGTGCCAGCAGTTCGGGGAAAGCCAAAAACATTCAGTACTTC
TRBJ2-3,TRBV7-9,NA,NA,CASSLRRGADTQYF,TGTGCCAGCAGCCTCCGACGGGGTGCAGATACGCAGTATTTT
TRBJ1-6,TRBV30,NA,NA,CAWSDTGGSPLHF,TGTGCCTGGAGTGACACGGGAGGTTCACCCCTCCACTTT
TRBJ1-3,TRBV20-1,NA,NA,CSASEVGRVNGNTIYF,TGCAGTGCTAGTGAGGTCGGCAGGGTGAACGGAAACACCATATATTTT
TRBJ1-5,TRBV10-2,NA,once,CASSERTGSNQPQHF,TGCGCCAGCAGTGAACGAACCGGGAGCAATCAGCCCCAGCATTTT